This is a list of T cell receptor beta chains from one sample in a study of OX40 agonist ivuxolimab in advanced cancers. The protocol was immunoSEQ multiplex PCR, while the TCRdb copy is restricted to in-frame clones and leaves out a portion. The sample shows 77,000 or so clones, over 80% of them seen only once. Material: CD4+ or CD8+ T cells sorted from blood, obtained in a trial of the OX40 agonist ivuxolimab. The receptors shown here come from an adult with an advanced solid tumor such as melanoma, head and neck, liver or kidney cancer. CDR3s include the opening cysteine and the closing phenylalanine or tryptophan. A D gene is named only where the DNA matches it firmly. Rows may omit the clone size; those that give it use once, few, many or a size class.

TRBJ2-2,.,.,12,TRBV18,CASSPPSGELFF,TGTGCCAGCTCACCACCTTCCGGGGAGCTGTTTTTT
TRBJ2-7,TRBD2,.,15,TRBV7-2,CASSRGLAGVNEQYF,TGTGCCAGCAGCCGGGGACTAGCGGGAGTGAACGAGCAGTACTTC
TRBJ1-6,.,.,14,TRBV2,CASSDSQFNSPLHF,TGTGCCAGCAGTGATTCCCAATTCAATTCACCCCTCCACTTT
TRBJ2-7,TRBD1,.,15,TRBV27,CASSPPGTGIYEQYF,TGTGCCAGCAGCCCGCCGGGGACAGGGATCTACGAGCAGTACTTC
TRBJ2-2,.,.,12,TRBV5-1,CASSLVNGELFF,TGCGCCAGCAGCTTGGTGAACGGGGAGCTGTTTTTT
TRBJ2-7,TRBD2,.,16,TRBV18,CASSLLAGAGSYEQYF,TGTGCCAGCTCATTACTAGCGGGAGCGGGGTCCTACGAGCAGTACTTC
TRBJ2-7,.,.,13,TRBV30,CAWTKRSSYEQYF,TGTGCCTGGACCAAAAGGAGCTCCTACGAGCAGTACTTC
TRBJ2-5,TRBD2,.,14,TRBV9,CASNGGGIQETQYF,TGTGCCAGCAACGGCGGGGGGATACAAGAGACCCAGTACTTC
TRBJ2-7,TRBD2,.,14,TRBV29-1,CSVEVGRGVREQYF,TGCAGCGTTGAAGTGGGGCGGGGGGTACGCGAGCAGTACTTC
TRBJ2-3,.,.,14,TRBV11-2,CASSLQTSTDTQYF,TGTGCCAGCAGCCTACAAACTAGCACAGATACGCAGTATTTT
TRBJ1-2,.,.,14,TRBV6-5,CASSLFGPGDGYTF,TGTGCCAGCAGTCTCTTTGGACCAGGGGATGGCTACACCTTC
TRBJ2-7,TRBD2,.,17,TRBV4-1,CASSQEVGLAGTYEQYF,TGCGCCAGCAGCCAAGAGGTAGGACTAGCGGGCACCTACGAGCAGTACTTC
TRBJ1-2,TRBD1,.,16,TRBV6-5,CASSYIDRGLFYGYTF,TGTGCCAGCAGTTATATTGACAGGGGGCTGTTCTATGGCTACACCTTC
TRBJ1-6,.,few,14,TRBV14,CASSQISGMGPLHF,TGTGCCAGCAGCCAAATTTCGGGGATGGGGCCCCTCCACTTT
TRBJ2-3,TRBD2,once,15,TRBV9,CASSVSGGSTDTQYF,TGTGCCAGCAGCGTTAGCGGGGGGAGCACAGATACGCAGTATTTT
TRBJ2-4,.,.,13,TRBV11-2,CASSLDSGLRRVF,TGTGCCAGCAGCTTAGATTCGGGACTCCGTAGGGTTTTC
TRBJ1-6,.,.,17,TRBV6-9,CASSHLPLTLRNSPLHF,TGTGCCAGCAGCCACCTCCCATTGACCTTAAGAAATTCACCCCTCCACTTT
TRBJ1-2,.,.,14,TRBV6-5,CASSYTPGSGGYTF,TGTGCCAGCAGTTACACACCCGGGAGTGGTGGCTACACCTTC
TRBJ1-2,.,.,13,TRBV2,CASSGQGNYGYTF,TGTGCCAGCAGTGGGCAGGGGAACTATGGCTACACCTTC
TRBJ1-4,.,.,14,TRBV7-9,CASSLGQGHEKLFF,TGTGCCAGCAGCTTAGGGCAGGGGCATGAAAAACTGTTTTTT
TRBJ2-4,TRBD2,.,14,TRBV10-3,CAISESSGKNIQYF,TGTGCCATCAGTGAGTCTAGCGGGAAAAACATTCAGTACTTC
TRBJ2-1,.,.,15,TRBV7-8,CASSSRDGAYNEQFF,TGTGCCAGCAGCTCTCGGGACGGAGCTTACAATGAGCAGTTCTTC
TRBJ1-1,.,.,16,TRBV19,CASSIQGTPGTAEAFF,TGTGCCAGTAGTATCCAGGGAACTCCGGGAACTGCTGAAGCTTTCTTT
TRBJ2-5,.,.,13,TRBV4-1,CASSQSGQLTQYF,TGCGCCAGCAGCCAATCCGGACAGCTGACCCAGTACTTC
TRBJ1-2,TRBD1,.,13,TRBV18,CASSGDRERGYTF,TGTGCCAGCTCAGGAGACAGGGAGAGGGGCTACACCTTC
TRBJ2-6,.,few,16,TRBV2,CASSASALRGANVLTF,TGTGCCAGCAGTGCGTCGGCCCTTAGGGGGGCCAACGTCCTGACTTTC
TRBJ2-5,.,.,14,TRBV7-9,CASSSLGGGETQYF,TGTGCCAGCAGCTCCCTGGGAGGGGGAGAGACCCAGTACTTC